What follows are 22 T cell receptor beta chains derived from one specimen sequenced in a study of blood T cell repertoires in COVID-19. TCRdb's copy holds only in-frame clones and misses some; the assay was immunoSEQ multiplex PCR. The sample shows around 25,000 clones, around 87% of them seen only once. Sequencing used peripheral blood. Receptors were obtained from a human donor with active COVID-19. The donor label of this sample is uncertain.

This clone was counted a few times. The chain joins TRBV6-1 to TRBJ1-5; D remains unclear. CDR3 length equals 14 residues. Germline V gives CDR1 MNHNS, CDR2 SASEGT. V shed 3 bases and J shed 2 bases, with 8 bases lying between them. The CDR3 DNA follows: TGTGCCAGCAGTGATAAGGGAGGCAATCAGCCCCAGCATTTT. It is translated as CASSDKGGNQPQHF.

CDR3 loop: CASSLTTGANYGYTF. DNA of the CDR3: TGCGCCAGCAGCCTAACGACAGGGGCGAACTATGGCTACACCTTC. The chain joins TRBV5-1 to TRBJ1-2, with 8 positions matching TRBD1. Trimming removed 4 bases from V and 2 bases from J; junction bases left unmatched: 7. Germline V lookup: CDR1 SGHRS, CDR2 YFSETQ. The CDR3 loop spans 15 amino acids.

The chain employs TRBV28 and TRBJ2-5; 7 bases map to TRBD2. The trim removed 1 base at V and 4 bases at J, leaving 3 bases unmatched. The germline V gene encodes CDR1 MDHEN and CDR2 SYDVKM. The CDR3 consists of 14 residues. The CDR3 nucleotides are TGTGCCAGCAGTTTATTCCCTAGCGGAGAGACCCAGTACTTC. Its protein is CASSLFPSGETQYF.

V and J are TRBV3-1 (or the pseudogene TRBV3-2) and TRBJ1-2; no reliable D call. This CDR3 is 12 amino acids long. The V gene lost 1 base and the J gene lost 6 bases, with 6 bases spanning the gap. Germline assignment: CDR1 LGHDT and CDR2 YNNKEL (reference sequence). The CDR3 reads CASSQARNGYTF. Written as DNA, the CDR3 is TGTGCCAGCAGCCAAGCGAGGAATGGCTACACCTTC.

This clone has more than one count but fewer than ten. CDR3 sequence: CASSRTGGGYNEQFF. DNA for the CDR3: TGTGCCAGCAGCCGGACAGGGGGAGGTTACAATGAGCAGTTCTTC. The chain links TRBV7-2 to TRBJ2-1; TRBD1 matches at 10 bases. V lost 5 bases and J lost 4; bases outside the gene matches: 5. In germline, CDR1 is SGHTA, CDR2 FQGNSA. The CDR3 loop spans 15 amino acids.

The CDR3 sequence: CASRPSVLGYNEQFF. The DNA for the CDR3 is TGTGCCAGCAGACCGAGCGTGTTGGGCTACAATGAGCAGTTCTTC. The chain carries TRBV11-2 and TRBJ2-1; D uncertain. This CDR3 spans 15 amino acids. Trimming cost V 6 bases and J 3 bases, with 15 bases left between them. Per the germline V gene, CDR1 is SGHAT and CDR2 is FQNNGV.

The V gene is TRBV2, the J gene TRBJ2-2; a possible D gene is TRBD2 (5 bases). Trimming shortened V by 6 bases and J by 2 bases, and 13 bases separated the two germline ends. The germline gives CDR1 SNHLY, CDR2 FYNNEI. The CDR3 runs to 15 residues. The CDR3 sequence is CASRVDLHNTGELFF. The CDR3 DNA is TGTGCCAGCAGAGTGGACTTGCATAACACCGGGGAGCTGTTTTTT.

The V gene is TRBV6-5, the J gene TRBJ2-3; 8 bases are shared with TRBD2. Germline V gene lookup returns CDR1 MNHEY and CDR2 SVGAGI. CDR3 length: 16 residues. V gave up 0 bases and J gave up 2 bases; unmatched junction bases: 4. For the CDR3, the DNA is TGTGCCAGCAGTTACTCAGCGGGGGCGTCCACAGATACGCAGTATTTT. It yields the protein CASSYSAGASTDTQYF.

V usage is TRBV11-2 and J usage is TRBJ2-2; possibly TRBD2 for D (5 bases). Germline V lookup: CDR1 SGHAT, CDR2 FQNNGV. The CDR3 runs to 14 residues. Trimming pared 3 bases from V and 4 bases from J, leaving 9 bases between. CDR3 in amino acids: CASSFVRGTGELFF. The CDR3 DNA is TGTGCCAGCAGCTTTGTTCGGGGCACCGGGGAGCTGTTTTTT.

The chain joins TRBV4-3 to TRBJ2-4; TRBD1 matches 11 bases. Germline V gene sequence: CDR1 LGHNA, CDR2 YSLEER. J was trimmed by 5 bases and V by 2 bases; bases with no gene match: 5. This CDR3 spans 16 amino acids. The CDR3 nucleotides read TGCGCCAGCAGCCAATTCGGACAGGGGGCTGAAAACATTCAGTACTTC. Its protein product is CASSQFGQGAENIQYF.

This chain uses TRBV30 with TRBJ1-3; TRBD1 might be the D (5 bases). V was clipped by 2 bases and J by 3 bases, with 20 bases between them. From germline, CDR1 is GTSNPN and CDR2 SVGIG (reference sequence). This CDR3 has 17 amino acids. The DNA for the CDR3 is TGTGCCTGGAGTTGGGAAGGGGCAGGGTCAGGTGGAAACACCATATATTTT. Translation: CAWSWEGAGSGGNTIYF.

The rearrangement links TRBV2 to TRBJ2-7; the match to TRBD2 covers 14 bases. The CDR3 is 14 residues long. Trimming took 7 bases from V and 3 from J; bases not matched to a gene: 2. Germline lookup yields CDR1 SNHLY and CDR2 FYNNEI. CDR3 nucleotides: TGTGCCAGCAAGGGACTAGCGGGAGACTACGAGCAGTACTTC. It translates to CASKGLAGDYEQYF.

This chain uses TRBV5-4 with TRBJ2-3; perhaps TRBD2 as D (6 bases). In germline, CDR1 is SGHNT, CDR2 YYREEE (reference sequence). This CDR3 contains 14 residues. V shed 4 bases and J shed 4 bases, with 13 bases lying between them. This CDR3 reads CASSRERAADTQYF. The CDR3 DNA is TGTGCCAGCAGCCGAGAGCGGGCCGCAGATACGCAGTATTTT.

The rearrangement links TRBV5-4 to TRBJ1-2; possibly TRBD1 for D (6 bases). This CDR3 region has 14 residues. Per the germline V gene, CDR1 is SGHNT and CDR2 is YYREEE (reference sequence). V lost 4 bases to trimming and J lost 6 bases, with 16 bases between them. The CDR3 DNA follows: TGTGCCAGCAGCCCTCGACAGGAGGAACATGGCTACACCTTC. This translates into CASSPRQEEHGYTF.

V and J are TRBV5-8 and TRBJ2-5; 8 nucleotides align to TRBD2. The junction had 12 bases not matched to a gene; V was cut back by 3 bases and J by 5 bases. This CDR3 has 16 amino acids. Germline-derived CDR1 and CDR2 are SGHTS and YDEGEE. This chain's CDR3 is CASSWTPGGPGETQYF. The CDR3 region has the DNA TGTGCCAGCAGCTGGACTCCGGGGGGGCCGGGGGAGACCCAGTACTTC.

This chain joins TRBV5-1 and TRBJ2-7, with 8 bases identical to TRBD2. Germline V gives CDR1 SGHRS, CDR2 YFSETQ. The CDR3 totals 13 residues. J lost 6 bases, V lost 5 bases, and 7 bases had no gene match. The CDR3 DNA follows: TGCGCCAGCAGAGCAGCGGGAGAGGGCGAGCAGTACTTC. Protein: CASRAAGEGEQYF.

This clone was seen only once. The genes are TRBV4-1 and TRBJ2-2; TRBD1 agrees at 9 bases. This CDR3 spans 16 amino acids. In germline, CDR1 is MGHRA, CDR2 YSYEKL. V lost 4 bases and J lost 5; bases outside the gene matches: 8. The CDR3 bases are TGCGCCAGCAGCCTTGGGACAGGGAGGAGGACCGGGGAGCTGTTTTTT. This translates into CASSLGTGRRTGELFF.

The rearrangement joins TRBV7-9 to TRBJ1-6, with D tentatively TRBD1 (5 bases). Germline V gives CDR1 SEHNR, CDR2 FQNEAQ (reference sequence). This CDR3 region has 16 residues. V lost 0 bases and J 6 bases, leaving 12 bases between the germline ends. The CDR3, as DNA: TGTGCCAGCAGCTTAGCGACGACAGTCACTAATTCACCCCTCCACTTT. Protein sequence: CASSLATTVTNSPLHF. Full variable domain (outside the CDR3, taken from reference TRBV7-9 and TRBJ1-6): DTGVSQNPRHKITKRGQNVTFRCDPISEHNRLYWYRQTLGQGPEFLTYFQNEAQLEKSRLLSDRFSAERPKGSFSTLEIQRTEQGDSAMYLCASSLATTVTNSPLHFGNGTRLTVT.

The chain has TRBV6-5 and TRBJ2-1; 10 nucleotides line up with TRBD2. The V gene end was trimmed by 7 bases and the J gene end by 1 base; junction bases not matched to a gene: 4. CDR3 length: 15 amino acids. CDR1 is MNHEY and CDR2 is SVGAGI in the germline V gene. CDR3: CASKVLAGSYNEQFF. The DNA of the CDR3 is TGTGCCAGCAAGGTACTAGCGGGGTCCTACAATGAGCAGTTCTTC.

The chain recombines TRBV18 with TRBJ1-1; D uncertain. This CDR3 region has 15 residues. Looked up from germline, CDR1 is KGHSH and CDR2 is LQKENI. The ends were cut back, 2 bases at V and 1 base at J, with 11 bases in the middle. This CDR3 is CASSPAMVANTEAFF. As DNA, the CDR3 is TGTGCCAGCTCACCAGCAATGGTAGCGAACACTGAAGCTTTCTTT.

V usage is TRBV7-2 and J usage is TRBJ2-1; 10 positions agree with TRBD1. This CDR3 comprises 16 residues. V shed 3 bases, J shed 3 bases, and the junction held 5 bases outside the gene matches. Per germline, CDR1 SGHTA and CDR2 FQGNSA. CDR3 DNA sequence: TGTGCCAGCAGCTTCTCGACAGGGGGCGGCTACAATGAGCAGTTCTTC. Protein: CASSFSTGGGYNEQFF.

In this sample, this clone turned up a few times. In DNA form, the CDR3 reads TGCGCCAGCAGCCTCGGACAGGGAGGGGCCGGGGAGCTGTTTTTT. Translation gives CASSLGQGGAGELFF. The gene calls are TRBV5-1 and TRBJ2-2; weak D call: TRBD1 (8 bases). Trimming stripped 4 bases from V and 6 bases from J, with 16 bases between. The CDR3 has 15 amino acids. Germline-derived CDR1 and CDR2 are SGHRS and YFSETQ.